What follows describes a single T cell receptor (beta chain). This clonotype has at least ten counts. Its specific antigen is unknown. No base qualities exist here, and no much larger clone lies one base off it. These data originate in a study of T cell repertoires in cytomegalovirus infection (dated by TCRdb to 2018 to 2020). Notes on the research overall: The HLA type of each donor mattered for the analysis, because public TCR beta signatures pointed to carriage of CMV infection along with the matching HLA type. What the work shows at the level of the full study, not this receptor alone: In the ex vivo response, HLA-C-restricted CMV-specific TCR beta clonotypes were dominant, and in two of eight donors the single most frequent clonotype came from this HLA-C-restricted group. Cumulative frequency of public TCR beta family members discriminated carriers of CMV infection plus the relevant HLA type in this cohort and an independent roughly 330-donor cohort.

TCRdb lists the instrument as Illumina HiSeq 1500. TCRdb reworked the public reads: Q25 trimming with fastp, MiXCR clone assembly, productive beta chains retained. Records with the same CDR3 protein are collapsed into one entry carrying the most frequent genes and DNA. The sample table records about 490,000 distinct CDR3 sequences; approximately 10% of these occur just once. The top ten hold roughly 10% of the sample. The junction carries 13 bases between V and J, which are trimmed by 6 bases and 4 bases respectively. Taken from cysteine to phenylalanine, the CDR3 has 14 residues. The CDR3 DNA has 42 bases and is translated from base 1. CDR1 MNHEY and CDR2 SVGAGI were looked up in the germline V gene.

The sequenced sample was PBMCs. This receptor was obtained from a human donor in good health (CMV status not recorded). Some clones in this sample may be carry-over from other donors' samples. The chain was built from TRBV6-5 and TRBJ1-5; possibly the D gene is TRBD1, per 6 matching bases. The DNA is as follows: TGTGCCAGCAGCCGCGGACAGATTAATCAGCCCCAGCATTTT. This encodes CASSRGQINQPQHF.